Here is one TCR beta chain with its context. Its antigen is undetermined. Sequencing was performed with immunoSEQ multiplex PCR; in TCRdb, only in-frame clones are kept and a portion is missing. The top ten hold 12% to 15% of the sample, which has fewer than 35,000 clones, about 89% seen once. The data stem from a study of regulatory and conventional T cells in RAG deficiency. General study results and limits: Shorter CDR3s in all patient subsets; >80% Treg-Tconv overlap in Omenn. In Omenn syndrome, sorted "Tregs" may be peripherally activated cells.

Looked up from germline, CDR1 is MDHEN and CDR2 is SYDVKM. This CDR3 has 15 amino acids. Unmatched junction bases numbered 9, after V lost 8 bases and J lost 1 base. The sample was also linked to a second study, of regulatory T cells. This second report adds: The PCR used 52 TRBV and 13 TRBJ primers. Regulatory T cells showed the strongest V-J pair restriction and V/J gene skewing among patient repertoires.

The sequence derives from a human donor in good health. Sequenced sample: CD8+ T cells sorted from blood. The chain carries TRBV28 and TRBJ1-1; 8 bases agree with TRBD1. The CDR3 bases are TGTGCCAGCGCCGAGCAGGGGGCACGGAACACTGAAGCTTTCTTT. This translates into CASAEQGARNTEAFF.